The clone carrying this TCR beta chain showed up just once. Its target is unknown. This PCR relied on a set of 60 Vbeta primers and 13 Jbeta primers. Methods used by the authors: A later analysis tallied 75 million to 80 million unique TCR beta chains, 10 million to 12 million of them shared. Using immunoSEQ multiplex PCR, the repertoire was profiled, and TCRdb retains in-frame clones only, with some absent. The DNA gave D and trimming, while V, J and clone size come from that table. This repertoire shows approximately 170,000 clones, approximately 81% found once; its top ten account for 2.4%. The data originate from a study of cytomegalovirus exposure and HLA in healthy donors. Study overall: Of the donors genotyped, some 400 in all, about 80% fell in the Caucasian-associated ancestry cluster. Study observations and caveats: Later on, analysis showed that most CMV-associated TCR beta chains appeared to be HLA-restricted. The study assumed roughly uniform donor sequencing depth for presence/absence analyses.

The sequenced sample consisted of PBMCs. This clonotype originated in a male donor in good health and CMV-seronegative.

The CDR3 reads CASSQDRGGDEQYF. The CDR3 DNA reads TGTGCCAGCAGCCAGGACCGTGGAGGGGACGAGCAGTACTTC. V is TRBV12-1 and J is TRBJ2-7; the table's D gene call, TRBD2, was not cross checked with the DNA. TRBV12-1 is described as a pseudogene. The length of the CDR3 is 14 residues.